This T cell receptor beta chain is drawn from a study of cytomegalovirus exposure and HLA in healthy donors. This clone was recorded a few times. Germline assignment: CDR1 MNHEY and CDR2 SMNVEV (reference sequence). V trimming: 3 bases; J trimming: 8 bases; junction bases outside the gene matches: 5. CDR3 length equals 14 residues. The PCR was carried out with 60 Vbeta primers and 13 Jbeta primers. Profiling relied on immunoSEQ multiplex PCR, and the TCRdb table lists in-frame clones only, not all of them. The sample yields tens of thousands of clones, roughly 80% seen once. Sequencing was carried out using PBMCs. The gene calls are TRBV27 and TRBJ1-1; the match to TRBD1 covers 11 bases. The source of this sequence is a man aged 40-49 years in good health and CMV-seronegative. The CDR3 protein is CASSFGTGGEEAFF. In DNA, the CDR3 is TGTGCCAGCAGTTTTGGGACAGGGGGGGAAGAAGCTTTCTTT.